In this sample, the clone carrying this T cell receptor (beta chain) turned up a few times. Its specificity is not known. CDR3 size: 15 residues. The germline V gene has CDR1 KGHDR and CDR2 SFDVKD. The V gene lost 1 base and the J gene lost 5 bases, with 13 bases spanning the gap. As to treatment: roughly ten-day PBMC culture with coronavirus spike peptide pools or control peptides (ViraFEST assay). Under 2.5 million PBMCs were grown per well alongside about 10 IU/ml IL-2 and about 10 ug/ml peptide pools. CD4+ T cells that had been cultured provided DNA sequenced with the Oncomine TCR Beta short-read assay. Cultured CD4+ T cells were the source of extracted genomic DNA. TCRdb re-derived calls from the PCR reads in MiXCR, one entry per CDR3 protein. The sample has more than 12,000 distinct CDR3 sequences, around 56% seen once; the top ten hold roughly 7.8%. The data derive from a study of vaccination and CD4 T cells after COVID-19. Study overall: Post-COVID draws came a median roughly 97 days after diagnosis (range 35 to 161). The cells in question were stimulated using overlapping spike peptides derived from SARS-CoV-2, HCoV-NL63, HCoV-OC43 and HCoV-229E.

This clonotype was sampled from a human donor who had recovered from COVID-19. The sequencing input was CD4+ T cells from blood, cultured in vitro. The rearrangement joins TRBV24-1 to TRBJ1-2; D gene uncertain. The CDR3 sequence is CATSDFPRGSYGYTF. For the CDR3, the DNA is TGTGCCACCAGTGATTTCCCTCGAGGTTCTTATGGCTACACCTTC.